This T cell receptor (beta chain) was identified in a study of T cells in Graves' hyperthyroidism and ophthalmopathy (dated by TCRdb to 2018 to 2020). In terms of the full investigation: Peripheral blood was sampled at the time of initial diagnosis, prior to any treatment. To identify TCR V-J signatures that set the groups apart, the researchers used a discovery cohort of more than 95 patients, made up of 40 to 45 with Graves' ophthalmopathy and 57 with stable Graves' hyperthyroidism. Prospective prediction of ophthalmopathy was tested in an independent validation cohort consisting of some 20 hyperthyroidism patients and over 15 patients who later progressed to ophthalmopathy. For training and testing, the 100 or so patients in the discovery cohort were randomly divided in a 7:3 ratio. In addition, the study compared T-cell repertoires in thyroid tissue and in blood from a handful of Graves' hyperthyroidism patients. After blood sampling, hyperthyroidism patients were treated with methimazole at a starting dose of 30 mg daily, and ophthalmopathy patients were treated with high-dose intravenous methylprednisolone. According to the paper, TCR Vbeta CDR3 sequencing was carried out on some 130 peripheral blood samples, which came from 40 to 45 ophthalmopathy, around 74 hyperthyroidism and roughly 17 progressor patients. Points the paper makes about the study in general: In validation, the model predicted progression to ophthalmopathy with over 65% sensitivity and approximately 72% specificity, a median of approximately 6.5 months before onset. Most expanded thyroid clonotypes (frequency above 0.001) were also found in blood, which suggests that blood repertoires may mirror thyroid immune responses. In cross-validation, a model built on a 13 V-J signature told ophthalmopathy apart from stable hyperthyroidism with just under 90% sensitivity and around 84% specificity, and in testing the same model reached 80%/75%. No statistical method was used to fix the sample size in advance, and group allocation was not hidden from the investigators.

From cysteine to phenylalanine, the CDR3 is 13 amino acids long. CDR3 DNA only is kept here, 39 bases in frame from base 1. V drops 5 bases and J drops 1 base, leaving 8 bases in between. Ophthalmopathy patients had moderately to severely active disease, with a Clinical Activity Score of 3 or more, a NOSPECS grade of 4 or more, and a disease duration of less than 3 months. Any patient with an uncontrolled infection, another autoimmune disease, pregnancy or lactation was excluded. Diagnoses were established on the basis of clinical symptoms, serum thyroxine and TRAb, thyroid ultrasound, and orbital computed tomography. Ficoll-Paque density gradient centrifugation was used to isolate PBMCs from 8.5 to 10 ml of fresh peripheral blood. Total RNA was extracted with Trizol reagent, and quality was checked on an Agilent 2100 Bioanalyzer. This clonotype was counted at least ten times. The antigen this receptor binds is unknown. No clone much larger than this one lies a single base away; base qualities are absent.

Amplification of TCR beta CDR3 regions was carried out from RNA transcripts. For the first round of RT-PCR on the TCR CDR3, the HTBI primer set was used together with the Qiagen OneStep RT-PCR kit. Libraries were constructed in a second round of multiplex PCR, after which size selection and purification were carried out. Libraries were sequenced paired-end with 100 bp reads on an Illumina HiSeq2000. Processing in the source paper ran as follows. Raw data were processed with SOAPnuke, discarding reads with adapters, uncalled bases, mean Phred below 15, or no exact constant-primer or identifier match. COPE v1.2.5 was used to merge high-quality paired reads, and clonotypes were defined as unique nucleotide sequences. MiTCR v1.1 was used to align the clonotypes against IMGT TRBV, TRBD and TRBJ reference segments. Analysis was restricted to V-J combinations with a frequency above 0.0001, which covered over 98% of repertoires. A TCS score was defined as the ratio between F50 (clonal expansion) and ExV (chaos), using BLOSUM62-based TCRdist between CDR3 peptides within each V-J. Welch's t-statistics and random forest reduced approximately 520 V-J features to fewer than 15, which were used in a naive Bayes classifier (R e1071). TCRdb cleaned the public reads at Q25 with fastp, built clones with MiXCR and kept in-frame beta chains. Duplicate CDR3 protein sequences are folded into a single record with the most common DNA and genes. The V and J calls were determined by TCRdb, not by the authors. This sample gives about 520,000 distinct CDR3 sequences in total; approximately 25% of them show up just once. About 11% of the sample goes to the ten largest clones.

The receptor was isolated from a woman younger than 45 with Graves' ophthalmopathy. Here the chain combines TRBV12-3 or TRBV12-4 and TRBJ1-1, with no D gene named confidently. Sequencing was performed on blood. The CDR3 is CASSQRKNTEAFF. The bases read TGTGCCAGCAGTCAACGCAAGAACACTGAAGCTTTCTTT.